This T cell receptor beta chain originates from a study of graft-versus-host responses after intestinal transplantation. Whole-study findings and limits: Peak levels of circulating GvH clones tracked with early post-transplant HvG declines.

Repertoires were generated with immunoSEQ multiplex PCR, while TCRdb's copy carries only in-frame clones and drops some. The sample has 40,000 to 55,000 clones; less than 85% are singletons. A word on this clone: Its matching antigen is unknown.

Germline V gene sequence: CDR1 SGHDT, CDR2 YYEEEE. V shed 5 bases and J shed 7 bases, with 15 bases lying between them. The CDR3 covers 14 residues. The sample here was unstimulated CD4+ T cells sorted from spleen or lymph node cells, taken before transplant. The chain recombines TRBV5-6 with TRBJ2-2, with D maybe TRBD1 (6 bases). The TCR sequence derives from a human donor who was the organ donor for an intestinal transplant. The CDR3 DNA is TGTGCCAGCAGACGTGACAGGTTAGGCGGGGAGCTGTTTTTT. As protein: CASRRDRLGGELFF.